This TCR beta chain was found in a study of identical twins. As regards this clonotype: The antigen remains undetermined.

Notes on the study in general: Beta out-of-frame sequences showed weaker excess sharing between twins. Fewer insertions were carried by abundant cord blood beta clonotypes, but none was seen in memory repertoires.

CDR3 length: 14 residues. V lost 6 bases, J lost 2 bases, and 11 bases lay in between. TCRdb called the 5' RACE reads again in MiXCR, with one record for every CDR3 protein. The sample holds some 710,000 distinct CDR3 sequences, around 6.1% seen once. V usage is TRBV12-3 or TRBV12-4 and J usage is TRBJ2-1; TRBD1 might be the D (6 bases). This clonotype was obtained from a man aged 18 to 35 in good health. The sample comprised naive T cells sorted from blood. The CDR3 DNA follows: TGTGCCAGCAGCCGGACAGAAACCTACAATGAGCAGTTCTTC. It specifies CASSRTETYNEQFF.